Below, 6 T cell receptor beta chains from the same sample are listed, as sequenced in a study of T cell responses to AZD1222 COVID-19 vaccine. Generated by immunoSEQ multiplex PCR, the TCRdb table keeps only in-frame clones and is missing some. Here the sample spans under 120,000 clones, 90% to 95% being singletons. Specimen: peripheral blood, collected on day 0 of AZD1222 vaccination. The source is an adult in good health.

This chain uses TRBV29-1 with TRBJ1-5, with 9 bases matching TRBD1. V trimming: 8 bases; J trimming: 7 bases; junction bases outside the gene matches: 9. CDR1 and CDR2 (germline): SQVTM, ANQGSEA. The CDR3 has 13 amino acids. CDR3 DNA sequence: TGCAGCTTCTGGACAGGGGAAAACCAGCCCCAGCATTTT. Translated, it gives CSFWTGENQPQHF.

CDR3 region: CASSPDLQGAGTEAFF. CDR3 in DNA: TGTGCCAGCTCACCGGATCTTCAGGGGGCGGGAACTGAAGCTTTCTTT. The J gene is TRBJ1-1, the V gene TRBV18, with 8 nucleotides matching TRBD1. The V and J ends lost 3 bases and 5 bases, in that order; junction bases with no gene match: 11. Germline-derived CDR1 and CDR2 are KGHSH and LQKENI. The CDR3 totals 16 residues.

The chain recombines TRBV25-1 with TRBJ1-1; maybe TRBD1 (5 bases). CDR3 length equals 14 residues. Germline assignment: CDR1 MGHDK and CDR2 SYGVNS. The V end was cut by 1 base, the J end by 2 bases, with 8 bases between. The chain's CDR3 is CASSEWGRNTEAFF. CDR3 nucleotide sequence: TGTGCCAGCAGTGAATGGGGCAGAAACACTGAAGCTTTCTTT.

In nucleotides, the CDR3 is TGCGCCAGCAGCCTTATTGCGGGACTAGCGGGAGGCAGCACCGGGGAGCTGTTTTTT. It codes for CASSLIAGLAGGSTGELFF. J is TRBJ2-2 and V is TRBV5-1; 15 bases match TRBD2. CDR1 is SGHRS and CDR2 is YFSETQ in the germline V gene. V lost 4 bases to trimming and J lost 4 bases; unmatched junction nucleotides: 11. This CDR3 is 19 amino acids long.

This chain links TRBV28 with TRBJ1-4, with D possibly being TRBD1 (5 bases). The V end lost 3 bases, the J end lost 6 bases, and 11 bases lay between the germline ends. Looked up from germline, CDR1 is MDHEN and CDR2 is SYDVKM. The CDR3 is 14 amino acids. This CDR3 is CASSFGREDEKLFF. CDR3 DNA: TGTGCCAGCAGTTTCGGCAGGGAGGATGAAAAACTGTTTTTT.

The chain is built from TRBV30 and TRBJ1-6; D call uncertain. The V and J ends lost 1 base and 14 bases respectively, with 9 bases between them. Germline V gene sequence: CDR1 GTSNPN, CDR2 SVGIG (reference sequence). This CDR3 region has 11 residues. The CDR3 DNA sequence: TGTGCCTGGAGTGGTGGCCCATCCCTCCACTTT. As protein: CAWSGGPSLHF. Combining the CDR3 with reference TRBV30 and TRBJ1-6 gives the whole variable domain SQTIHQWPATLVQPVGSPLSLECTVEGTSNPNLYWYRQAAGRGLQLLFYSVGIGQISSEVPQNLSASRPQDRQFILSSKKLLLSDSGFYLCAWSGGPSLHFGNGTRLTVT.